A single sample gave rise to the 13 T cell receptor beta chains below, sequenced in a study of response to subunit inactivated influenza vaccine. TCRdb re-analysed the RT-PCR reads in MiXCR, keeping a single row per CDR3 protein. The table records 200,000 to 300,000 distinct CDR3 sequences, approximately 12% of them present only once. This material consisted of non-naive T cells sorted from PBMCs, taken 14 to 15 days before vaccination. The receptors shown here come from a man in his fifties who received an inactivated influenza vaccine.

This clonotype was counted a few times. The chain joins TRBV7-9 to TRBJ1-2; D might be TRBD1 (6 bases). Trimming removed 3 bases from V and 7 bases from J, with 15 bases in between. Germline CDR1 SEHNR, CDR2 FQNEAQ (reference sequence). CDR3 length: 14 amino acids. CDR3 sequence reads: CASSFRQDRLGYTF. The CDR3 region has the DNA TGTGCCAGCAGCTTTAGACAGGACCGGCTTGGCTACACCTTC.

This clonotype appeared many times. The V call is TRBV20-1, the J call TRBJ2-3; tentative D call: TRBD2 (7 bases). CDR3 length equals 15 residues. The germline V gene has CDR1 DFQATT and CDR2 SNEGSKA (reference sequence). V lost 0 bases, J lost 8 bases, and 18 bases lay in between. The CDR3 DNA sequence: TGCAGTGCTAGAGATGAAAGGCGGGGGCTTGGTACGCAGTATTTT. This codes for CSARDERRGLGTQYF.

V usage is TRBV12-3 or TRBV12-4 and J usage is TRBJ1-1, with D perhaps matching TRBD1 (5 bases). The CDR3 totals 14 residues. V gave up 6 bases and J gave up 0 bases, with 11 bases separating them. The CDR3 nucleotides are TGTGCCAGCAGCGTCGGGACGGTGAACACTGAAGCTTTCTTT. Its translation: CASSVGTVNTEAFF.

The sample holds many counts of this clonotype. This chain's CDR3 is CASSQDLVAIQYF. The CDR3 bases are TGTGCCAGCAGCCAAGACTTGGTAGCCATTCAGTACTTC. V is TRBV14 and J is TRBJ2-4; D is unresolved. Per the germline V gene, CDR1 is SGHDN and CDR2 is FVKESK. V lost 0 bases and J 9 bases, leaving 9 bases between the germline ends. The CDR3 has 13 residues.

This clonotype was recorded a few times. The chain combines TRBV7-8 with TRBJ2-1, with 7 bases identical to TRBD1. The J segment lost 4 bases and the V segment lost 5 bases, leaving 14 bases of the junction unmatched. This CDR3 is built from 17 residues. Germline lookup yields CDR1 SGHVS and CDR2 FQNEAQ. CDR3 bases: TGTGCCAGCAGCGAACCAGGGGACAGAGCTAATTACAATGAGCAGTTCTTC. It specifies CASSEPGDRANYNEQFF.

This chain's CDR3 is CASSQESTDNYSPLHF. The CDR3 DNA is TGCGCCAGCAGCCAAGAGAGTACGGACAACTATTCACCCCTCCACTTT. This rearrangement joins TRBV4-3 to TRBJ1-6; weak D call: TRBD1 (5 bases). The CDR3 sequence is 16 residues long. In germline, CDR1 is LGHNA, CDR2 YSLEER. With 0 bases removed from V and 8 bases from J, the gap between germline ends came to 14 bases.

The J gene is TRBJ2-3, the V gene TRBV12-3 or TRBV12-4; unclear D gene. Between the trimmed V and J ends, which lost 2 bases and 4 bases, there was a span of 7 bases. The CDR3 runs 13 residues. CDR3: CASSLMGSDTQYF. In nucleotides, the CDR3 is TGTGCCAGCAGTTTAATGGGGTCAGATACGCAGTATTTT.

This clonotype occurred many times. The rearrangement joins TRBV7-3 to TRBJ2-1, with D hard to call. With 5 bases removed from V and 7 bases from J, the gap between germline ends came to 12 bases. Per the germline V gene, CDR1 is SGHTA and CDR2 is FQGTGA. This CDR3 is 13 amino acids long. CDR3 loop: CASSPVGSNEQFF. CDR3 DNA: TGTGCCAGCAGCCCCGTTGGGTCGAATGAGCAGTTCTTC.

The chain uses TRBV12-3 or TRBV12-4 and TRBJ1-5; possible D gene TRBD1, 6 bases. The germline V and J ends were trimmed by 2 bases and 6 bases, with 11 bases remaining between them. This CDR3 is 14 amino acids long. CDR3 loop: CASSLRTVGQPQHF. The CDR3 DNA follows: TGTGCCAGCAGTTTACGGACAGTCGGTCAGCCCCAGCATTTT.

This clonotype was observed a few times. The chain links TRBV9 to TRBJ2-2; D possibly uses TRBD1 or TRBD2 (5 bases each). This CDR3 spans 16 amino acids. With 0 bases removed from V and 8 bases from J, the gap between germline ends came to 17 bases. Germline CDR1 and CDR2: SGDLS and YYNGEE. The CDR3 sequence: CASSVGLGVGTGELFF. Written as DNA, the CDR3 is TGTGCCAGCAGCGTAGGTCTGGGGGTAGGAACTGGGGAGCTGTTTTTT. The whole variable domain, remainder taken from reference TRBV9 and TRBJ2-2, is DSGVTQTPKHLITATGQRVTLRCSPRSGDLSVYWYQQSLDQGLQFLIQYYNGEERAKGNILERFSAQQFPDLHSELNLSSLELGDSALYFCASSVGLGVGTGELFFGEGSRLTVL.

The DNA of the CDR3 is TGTGCCGGAAGGGGGACAGGCCTATACGAGCAGTACTTC. Residues: CAGRGTGLYEQYF. The genes are TRBV6-1 and TRBJ2-7; TRBD1 agrees at 8 bases. Trimming at V came to 11 bases and at J to 4 bases, leaving 10 bases not matched to a gene. CDR3 size: 13 residues. The germline V gene has CDR1 MNHNS and CDR2 SASEGT.

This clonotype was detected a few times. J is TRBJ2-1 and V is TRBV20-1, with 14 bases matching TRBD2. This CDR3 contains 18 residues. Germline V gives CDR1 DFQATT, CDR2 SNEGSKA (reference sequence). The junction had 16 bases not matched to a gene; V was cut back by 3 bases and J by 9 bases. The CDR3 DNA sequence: TGCAGTGCTAGCCCAGGGACTAGCGGGAGAGGGTTGTACGGTGAGCAGTTCTTC. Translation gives CSASPGTSGRGLYGEQFF.

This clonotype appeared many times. The DNA for the CDR3 is TGCAGCGTTTCGCGTTCACCCCTCCACTTT. It yields the protein CSVSRSPLHF. The J gene is TRBJ1-6, the V gene TRBV29-1; D not resolved. Trimming took 5 bases from V and 9 from J, leaving 5 bases between them. Germline values: CDR1 SQVTM, CDR2 ANQGSEA. CDR3 length: 10 amino acids.